The table lists the clone carrying this TCR beta chain with a few counts. Its antigen is still unknown. Between the trimmed V and J ends, which lost 5 bases and 3 bases, there was a span of 8 bases. The germline gives CDR1 DFQATT, CDR2 SNEGSKA (reference sequence). The CDR3 consists of 12 residues. Each cDNA molecule carried a unique molecular identifier. TCRdb redid the calling of the 5' RACE reads with MiXCR, one entry per CDR3 protein. In the table there are tens of thousands of distinct CDR3 sequences, about 14% of which are singletons. This record comes from a study of early T cells in non-severe SARS-CoV-2 infection. Study-level information: Chains were not paired, and sequencing was done on bulk RNA from unsorted whole blood. General study findings and limits: Clonotype matching in VDJdb favored anti-spike CD8 responses and did not capture private and CD4 specificities.

Here the sequenced sample was whole blood, taken at baseline. V is TRBV20-1 and J is TRBJ1-5; D unclear. The receptor was derived from an adult who was a healthcare worker with PCR-confirmed SARS-CoV-2 infection or an uninfected control (not recorded which). CDR3 sequence: CSAGRLNQPQHF. The CDR3 nucleotides read TGCAGTGCTGGACGGCTCAATCAGCCCCAGCATTTT.